One sample yielded the 17 T cell receptor beta chains listed below, sequenced in a study of neurological immune-mediated disorders. TCRdb redid the calling of the 5' RACE reads with MiXCR, one entry per CDR3 protein. The profile shows 80,000 or so distinct CDR3 sequences, roughly 10% of them singletons. Sequencing was done on a sample of PBMCs. The receptors were gathered from a man aged 50-59 years in good health.

Comments on this clonotype: One end of the junction does not line up with germline, which may come from a read error. V usage is TRBV28 and J usage is TRBJ2-7, with D tentatively TRBD1 (5 bases). There are 17 residues in the CDR3. Germline CDR1 is MDHEN and CDR2 is SYDVKM. CDR3 DNA: TGTGCCAGCAGTTTAGGTTCCAGGGCGGTGGCATCCTACCAGCAGTACTTC. The encoded protein is CASSLGSRAVASYQQYF.

In this sample, this clonotype turned up many times. V gene TRBV5-1 combines with J gene TRBJ2-1; D call uncertain. Trimming shortened V by 0 bases and J by 5 bases, and 12 bases separated the two germline ends. This CDR3 comprises 15 residues. From germline, CDR1 is SGHRS and CDR2 YFSETQ. The CDR3 nucleotides are TGCGCCAGCAGCTTGGATCCCCCCCGCCACAATGAGCAGTTCTTC. It codes for CASSLDPPRHNEQFF.

There are many counts of this clonotype. CDR3 protein: CAISESTLRQNSPLHF. CDR3 DNA sequence: TGTGCCATCAGTGAGTCGACTCTGAGACAGAATTCACCCCTCCACTTT. The chain employs TRBV10-3 and TRBJ1-6; weak D call: TRBD1 (5 bases). The germline V gene has CDR1 ENHRY and CDR2 SYGVKD. This CDR3 region has 16 residues. Trimming took off 0 bases at V and 7 bases at J, with 13 bases between the two ends.

About this clonotype: The junction departs from the called germline gene at one end, perhaps through a read error. The V call is TRBV5-1, the J call TRBJ2-3; TRBD2 matches 8 bases. The CDR3 contains 16 residues. In germline, CDR1 is SGHRS, CDR2 YFSETQ. CDR3 amino acids: CASTGGASSSTDTQYF. For the CDR3, the DNA is TGCGCCAGCACCGGGGGGGCCAGTTCGTCGACAGATACCCAGTATTTT.

This clonotype was observed at least ten times. The chain is built from TRBV7-2 and TRBJ2-3, with 14 bases lining up with TRBD2. This CDR3 contains 17 residues. Germline V gives CDR1 SGHTA, CDR2 FQGNSA. With V trimmed by 3 bases and J by 3 bases, 5 bases remained unmatched. The CDR3 loop reads CASSLRTSGGRTDTQYF. Written as DNA, the CDR3 is TGTGCCAGCAGCTTGAGGACTAGCGGGGGGAGGACAGATACGCAGTATTTT.

This clonotype has a count of ten or more. J is TRBJ2-3 and V is TRBV6-6; either TRBD1 or TRBD2 may fit D (5 bases each). The CDR3 sequence is 15 residues long. Trimming shortened V by 6 bases and J by 1 base, and 14 bases separated the two germline ends. CDR1 and CDR2 (germline): MNHNY, SVGAGI (reference sequence). CDR3 residues: CASSPGTRGTDTQYF. The CDR3 coding sequence is TGTGCCAGCAGCCCCGGGACCAGGGGCACAGATACGCAGTATTTT.

This clonotype was seen once. The rearrangement uses TRBV3-1 and TRBJ2-1; the match to TRBD2 covers 15 bases. Germline CDR1 LGHDT, CDR2 YNNKEL (reference sequence). The CDR3 is 16 residues long. With 3 bases clipped from V and 9 bases from J, the junction kept 6 bases outside the gene matches. The CDR3 bases are TGTGCCAGCAGCCACGGGACGGGACTAGCGGGAGGTGAGCAGTTCTTC. Translated: CASSHGTGLAGGEQFF.

This clonotype was recorded at least ten times. The V call is TRBV4-2, the J call TRBJ2-2; 8 positions match TRBD2. J gave up 7 bases and V 1 base, and 5 bases lay outside the gene matches. The germline gives CDR1 LGHNA, CDR2 YNFKEQ. This CDR3 spans 15 amino acids. In DNA, the CDR3 is TGTGCCAGCAGCCAAGCGGGGGGGTCCGACGGGGAGCTGTTTTTT. Its translation is CASSQAGGSDGELFF.

The table lists this clonotype with many counts. The chain employs TRBV12-3 or TRBV12-4 and TRBJ1-4; D is unresolved. V gave up 3 bases and J gave up 0 bases, with 8 bases separating them. This CDR3 comprises 15 residues. CDR3 nucleotides: TGTGCCAGCAGTTTTTCTGCGACAACTAATGAAAAACTGTTTTTT. Its translation: CASSFSATTNEKLFF.

This clonotype appeared many times. Here the CDR3 DNA reads TGCGCCAGCAGCTCAGACAGGTTCGCTACCTACGAGCAGTACTTC. This sequence encodes CASSSDRFATYEQYF. This chain joins TRBV5-1 and TRBJ2-7; tentative D call: TRBD1 (6 bases). CDR3 size: 15 residues. Germline CDR1 is SGHRS and CDR2 is YFSETQ. The germline V and J ends were trimmed by 3 bases and 2 bases, with 15 bases remaining between them.

At least ten counts were recorded for this clonotype. V is TRBV7-8 and J is TRBJ2-5; a weak D match, TRBD1 (6 bases). V gave up 5 bases and J gave up 0 bases, with 16 bases separating them. There are 16 residues in the CDR3. Germline V gene data show CDR1 as SGHVS and CDR2 as FQNEAQ. The CDR3 DNA follows: TGTGCCAGCAGCCACGGACAGAGGATATACCAAGAGACCCAGTACTTC. Its protein product is CASSHGQRIYQETQYF.

This clonotype was seen many times. The chain carries TRBV27 and TRBJ2-2, with D uncertain. Germline CDR1 is MNHEY and CDR2 is SMNVEV (reference sequence). V was cut by 11 bases and J by 4 bases, with 11 bases left in between. This CDR3 has 12 amino acids. The CDR3 region has the DNA TGTGCCCCCCGGAAAGGCACCGGGGAGCTGTTTTTT. This sequence encodes CAPRKGTGELFF.

This clonotype was found many times. The chain has TRBV7-9 and TRBJ2-1; D unresolved. This CDR3 is built from 16 residues. Germline CDR1 and CDR2: SEHNR and FQNEAQ (reference sequence). Trimming removed 1 base at V and 2 bases at J, with 12 bases between. CDR3 DNA sequence: TGTGCCAGCAGCTTAGGAACGGAGAAGCCCTACAATGAGCAGTTCTTC. Translation gives CASSLGTEKPYNEQFF.

This clonotype has more than one count but fewer than ten. The chain combines TRBV14 with TRBJ1-1, with TRBD1 matching over 8 bases. The CDR3 runs to 17 residues. Germline-derived CDR1 and CDR2 are SGHDN and FVKESK. V shed 4 bases, J shed 0 bases, and the junction held 10 bases outside the gene matches. This chain's CDR3 is CASSRPPRQGMNTEAFF. CDR3 in DNA: TGTGCCAGCAGCCGCCCACCCAGACAGGGGATGAACACTGAAGCTTTCTTT. Filled out from reference TRBV14 and TRBJ1-1, the complete variable domain reads EAGVTQFPSHSVIEKGQTVTLRCDPISGHDNLYWYRRVMGKEIKFLLHFVKESKQDESGMPNNRFLAERTGGTYSTLKVQPAELEDSGVYFCASSRPPRQGMNTEAFFGQGTRLTVV.

This clonotype was recorded once. The chain combines TRBV19 with TRBJ2-2; D uncertain. Germline V lookup: CDR1 LNHDA, CDR2 SQIVND (reference sequence). V was clipped by 4 bases and J by 7 bases, with 4 bases between them. The CDR3 has 11 residues. CDR3 sequence reads: CASSKVGELFF. The CDR3 region has the DNA TGTGCCAGTAGTAAGGTCGGGGAGCTGTTTTTT.

This clonotype was seen repeatedly, ten times or more. The chain uses TRBV6-1 and TRBJ2-1, with TRBD1 as a possible D gene (5 bases). Germline V gene data show CDR1 as MNHNS and CDR2 as SASEGT. V dropped 8 bases and J dropped 14 bases, with 10 bases sitting between them. This CDR3 is built from 9 residues. The CDR3 bases are TGTGCCAGCGGGCTAGGGGAGTTCTTC. Residues: CASGLGEFF.

This clonotype appeared many times. This chain joins TRBV5-1 and TRBJ2-3; D may correspond to TRBD1 or TRBD2 (5 bases each). The CDR3 is made up of 15 amino acids. The germline V and J ends were trimmed by 0 bases and 5 bases, with 13 bases remaining between them. Germline V lookup: CDR1 SGHRS, CDR2 YFSETQ. CDR3 in DNA: TGCGCCAGCAGCTTGGGGACGGGGCGTCGAGATACGCAGTATTTT. Amino acid sequence: CASSLGTGRRDTQYF. Drawing the rest from reference TRBV5-1 and TRBJ2-3, the complete variable domain is KAGVTQTPRYLIKTRGQQVTLSCSPISGHRSVSWYQQTPGQGLQFLFEYFSETQRNKGNFPGRFSGRQFSNSRSEMNVSTLELGDSALYLCASSLGTGRRDTQYFGPGTRLTVL.